The present T cell receptor (beta chain) was sequenced within a study of CD8 T cells in ankylosing spondylitis. Using quantitative 5'-RACE with molecular barcodes, the authors made TCR beta libraries. TCRdb re-called the 5' RACE reads with MiXCR, one entry per CDR3 protein. The data hold just under 550,000 distinct CDR3 sequences, with 9.5% to 15% observed a single time. Study outcomes and limitations: Characteristic of ankylosing spondylitis blood, it appeared, was a TCR beta motif comprising several highly homologous variants. In peripheral blood, disease-linked CD8+ clones occurred at relatively low frequencies.

The table lists this clonotype with a count of one. The antigen is undetermined. This CDR3 has 15 residues. Trimming removed 2 bases at V and 1 base at J, with 10 bases between. Germline values: CDR1 SGHVS, CDR2 FQNEAQ. V and J are TRBV7-8 and TRBJ2-3; the D gene is possibly TRBD2 (6 bases). This clonotype originated in a male donor with ankylosing spondylitis. Sequencing used blood, either unsorted or a sorted T cell fraction (not recorded which). CDR3 DNA sequence: TGTGCCAGCAGCTTATTCCCTAGCGGCACAGATACGCAGTATTTT. Translation: CASSLFPSGTDTQYF.